The present entry profiles one TCR beta chain with its context. This sample is drawn from a study of shared clonotypes between healthy human individuals. TCRdb's copy holds only in-frame clones and misses some; the assay was immunoSEQ multiplex PCR. The sample yields about 700,000 clones, 92% seen once. From germline, CDR1 is LNHDA and CDR2 SQIVND (reference sequence). The CDR3 is 13 amino acids. V was shortened by 4 bases and J by 3 bases, with 6 bases between the two germline ends. CD8 cells regarded as naive lacked CD45RO, were positively chosen for CCR7, and omitted terminally differentiated effector memory CD45RA+ cells. Healthy and HIV-negative, the adult donors had no recent acute infections or vaccinations.

Specimen: naive CD8+ T cells sorted from blood. This sequence originates from a man aged 25-45 years in good health. The rearrangement links TRBV19 to TRBJ2-2; D unresolved. CDR3 nucleotide sequence: TGTGCCAGTAGTAACCTATACACCGGGGAGCTGTTTTTT. Its translation is CASSNLYTGELFF.